This is a list of T cell receptor beta chains from one sample in a study of blood T cell repertoires in COVID-19. Assay used: immunoSEQ multiplex PCR; TCRdb lists only in-frame clones, some missing. This sample has 55,000 to 70,000 clones, with 82% found just once. The sequenced material came from peripheral blood. The receptors derive from a woman in her sixties with acute or convalescent COVID-19. CDR3s include the opening cysteine and the closing phenylalanine or tryptophan. A D gene is named only where the DNA matches it firmly. The size field is filled for only some rows; it gives once, few, many or a size class.

j_call,v_call,d_call,clone_size,cdr3_aa,cdr3_nt
TRBJ2-7,TRBV11-2,-,-,CASSSHSGVEQYF,TGTGCCAGCAGCTCTCATTCCGGGGTTGAGCAGTACTTC
TRBJ1-2,TRBV5-4,TRBD1,-,CASRPDRGGYTF,TGTGCCAGCAGACCAGACAGGGGTGGCTACACCTTC
TRBJ1-1,TRBV20-1,-,-,CSAKTRTEAFF,TGCAGTGCTAAGACGCGGACTGAAGCTTTCTTT
TRBJ1-5,TRBV5-1,-,-,CASSSDISNQPQHF,TGCGCCAGCAGCTCAGACATTAGCAATCAGCCCCAGCATTTT
TRBJ1-1,TRBV27,-,-,CASSLTGHSEAFF,TGTGCCAGCAGTTTAACAGGGCATAGTGAAGCTTTCTTT
TRBJ1-2,TRBV5-1,-,-,CASREALNYGYTF,TGCGCCAGCAGGGAGGCCCTTAACTATGGCTACACCTTC
TRBJ1-6,TRBV7-9,-,-,CASSLDSPLHF,TGTGCCAGCAGCCTCGATTCACCCCTCCACTTT
TRBJ1-5,TRBV30,-,-,CAWSRGAGNQPQHF,TGTGCCTGGAGTCGGGGGGCGGGCAATCAGCCCCAGCATTTT
TRBJ2-3,TRBV7-6,-,-,CASSKQGGDTDTQYF,TGTGCCAGCAGCAAACAGGGGGGGGACACAGATACGCAGTATTTT
TRBJ1-6,TRBV30,-,-,CAWRQGRDNSPLHF,TGTGCCTGGAGACAGGGCCGAGATAATTCACCCCTCCACTTT
TRBJ1-6,TRBV29-1,-,-,CSATTDYNSPLHF,TGCAGCGCTACGACAGATTATAATTCACCCCTCCACTTT
TRBJ2-3,TRBV5-1,TRBD2,once,CASSPAGAGTDTQYF,TGCGCCAGCAGCCCAGCGGGGGCGGGGACAGATACGCAGTATTTT
TRBJ1-1,TRBV19,-,-,CASTTGRGLSEAFF,TGTGCCAGTACTACGGGCAGGGGATTATCTGAAGCTTTCTTT
TRBJ2-3,TRBV7-8,TRBD2,-,CASSYSGGTDTQYF,TGTGCCAGCAGCTACAGCGGGGGCACAGATACGCAGTATTTT
TRBJ1-5,TRBV10-3,-,-,CAIRRGPGDQPQHF,TGTGCCATCAGGAGAGGGCCCGGGGATCAGCCCCAGCATTTT
TRBJ1-2,TRBV3-1/TRBV3-2,TRBD1,-,CASSQGTGGRFGYTF,TGTGCCAGCAGCCAAGGGACAGGGGGTCGGTTTGGCTACACCTTC
TRBJ2-1,TRBV27,TRBD2,-,CASTTELAGALRSSSYNEQFF,TGTGCCAGCACTACGGAGCTAGCGGGGGCCCTCCGGTCAAGCTCCTACAATGAGCAGTTCTTC
TRBJ1-2,TRBV6-2/TRBV6-3,-,-,CASSSSIRGRGYTF,TGTGCCAGCAGTTCTTCCATCAGGGGACGTGGCTACACCTTC
TRBJ1-5,TRBV3-1/TRBV3-2,-,-,CASSRQVDQPQHF,TGTGCCAGCAGCAGACAGGTGGATCAGCCCCAGCATTTT
TRBJ2-1,TRBV5-8,TRBD2,-,CASSSPGRGTSPLSQFF,TGTGCCAGCAGCTCCCCGGGGCGGGGGACCTCTCCTTTGAGTCAGTTCTTC
TRBJ1-2,TRBV27,TRBD1,-,CASKDRGNGYTF,TGTGCCAGCAAAGACAGGGGGAATGGCTACACCTTC
TRBJ2-7,TRBV13,TRBD1,-,CASSPPPGQGRAYEQYF,TGTGCCAGCAGCCCTCCACCGGGACAGGGAAGGGCCTACGAGCAGTACTTC
TRBJ1-4,TRBV2,-,few,CASSEADRRSAKLFF,TGTGCCAGCAGTGAAGCTGACAGACGATCGGCAAAACTGTTTTTT
TRBJ2-3,TRBV19,TRBD1,-,CASSIGQGGTDTQYF,TGTGCCAGTAGTATAGGACAGGGGGGCACAGATACGCAGTATTTT
TRBJ1-3,TRBV10-2,-,-,CARNRLEGEPERRSGNTIYF,TGCGCCAGAAATAGACTCGAGGGGGAGCCTGAACGTCGCTCTGGAAACACCATATATTTT
TRBJ2-1,TRBV27,TRBD1,few,CASRGQGTTNEQFF,TGTGCCAGCAGGGGACAGGGCACAACGAATGAGCAGTTCTTC
TRBJ2-1,TRBV13,-,-,CASSLQRGMGFF,TGTGCCAGCAGCTTACAAAGGGGAATGGGGTTCTTC
TRBJ1-4,TRBV7-9,TRBD1,-,CASSSGTGFEKLFF,TGTGCCAGCAGTTCCGGGACAGGGTTTGAAAAACTGTTTTTT
TRBJ2-5,TRBV5-1,-,-,CASSLGQGHSQETQYF,TGCGCCAGCAGCTTGGGTCAGGGACATAGCCAAGAGACCCAGTACTTC
TRBJ2-4,TRBV3-1/TRBV3-2,TRBD1,-,CASSQTGGKNIQYF,TGTGCCAGCAGCCAGACAGGGGGAAAAAACATTCAGTACTTC
TRBJ1-2,TRBV19,-,once,CASSVGTFSSGYGYTF,TGTGCCAGTAGTGTGGGGACTTTCTCGTCCGGCTATGGCTACACCTTC
TRBJ1-3,TRBV5-1,-,-,CASSLTTGVNTIYF,TGCGCCAGCAGCTTAACGACAGGCGTAAACACCATATATTTT
TRBJ1-4,TRBV28,TRBD1,-,CASRPGGEKLFF,TGTGCCAGCAGGCCAGGGGGGGAAAAACTGTTTTTT
TRBJ2-6,TRBV7-3,TRBD2,-,CASSPFRAGDLTGANVLTF,TGTGCCAGCAGCCCCTTCAGGGCGGGGGACTTGACCGGGGCCAACGTCCTGACTTTC
TRBJ1-6,TRBV6-5,TRBD1,-,CASSPGQGNSPLHF,TGTGCCAGCAGTCCGGGACAGGGTAATTCACCCCTCCACTTT
TRBJ2-7,TRBV19,-,-,CASSITGSSYEQYF,TGTGCCAGTAGTATTACAGGGTCGAGCTACGAGCAGTACTTC
TRBJ1-2,TRBV7-9,-,-,CASSFYRSGLLYGYTF,TGTGCCAGCAGCTTTTATCGTTCCGGACTTTTATATGGCTACACCTTC
TRBJ1-1,TRBV18,-,-,CASSQGAAGTTEAFF,TGTGCCAGCTCTCAAGGCGCAGCAGGTACCACTGAAGCTTTCTTT
TRBJ2-1,TRBV3-1/TRBV3-2,-,-,CASSDHNGGRHNEQFF,TGTGCCAGCAGCGACCATAACGGCGGCCGCCACAATGAGCAGTTCTTC
TRBJ1-2,TRBV20-1,TRBD1,-,CSASDRGLQGYGYTF,TGCAGTGCTAGTGACAGGGGCCTCCAGGGGTATGGCTACACCTTC
TRBJ1-1,TRBV5-5,-,once,CASAGPGNTEAFF,TGTGCCAGCGCAGGTCCAGGGAACACTGAAGCTTTCTTT
TRBJ2-3,TRBV24-1,-,-,CATRPSRGSTDTQYF,TGTGCCACCAGGCCTTCCAGGGGTAGCACAGATACGCAGTATTTT
TRBJ2-2,TRBV5-1,TRBD1,-,CASSLAMGQGTGELFF,TGCGCCAGCAGCTTGGCCATGGGACAGGGAACCGGGGAGCTGTTTTTT
TRBJ2-1,TRBV18,TRBD2,-,CASSPSGRNEQFF,TGTGCCAGCTCACCTAGCGGGCGGAATGAGCAGTTCTTC
TRBJ2-5,TRBV2,-,-,CATSPSSTQETQYF,TGTGCCACCTCTCCCTCTAGCACCCAAGAGACCCAGTACTTC